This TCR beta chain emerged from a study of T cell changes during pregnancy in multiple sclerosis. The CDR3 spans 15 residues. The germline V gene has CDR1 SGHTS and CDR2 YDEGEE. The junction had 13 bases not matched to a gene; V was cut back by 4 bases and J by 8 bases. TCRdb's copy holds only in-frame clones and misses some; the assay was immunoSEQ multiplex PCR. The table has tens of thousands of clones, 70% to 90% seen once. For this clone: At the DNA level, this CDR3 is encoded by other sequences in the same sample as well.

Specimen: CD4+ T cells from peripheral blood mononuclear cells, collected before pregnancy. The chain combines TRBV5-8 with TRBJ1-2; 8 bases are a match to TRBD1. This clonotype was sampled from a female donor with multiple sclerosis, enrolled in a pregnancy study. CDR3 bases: TGTGCCAGCAGCCTGGAGGTCAGGGGGCTAGAGGGCTACACCTTC. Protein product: CASSLEVRGLEGYTF.